The TCR beta chain described here comes from a study of blood T cell repertoires in COVID-19. Overall study context: Some COVID-19 samples were acute and others convalescent; all came from the United States, Italy and Spain. Nucleic acid was either cDNA or gDNA, and it came from T cells, B-cell-depleted T cells, or PBMCs.

Looked up from germline, CDR1 is LGHNA and CDR2 is YNFKEQ. The CDR3 is made up of 20 amino acids. The trim removed 2 bases at V and 1 base at J, leaving 16 bases unmatched. In the authors' workflow: How many nucleated cells were present was estimated from reference gene primer amplification. TCRdb keeps only in-frame clones here, not all; method: immunoSEQ multiplex PCR. The DNA was the basis for D and trimming; V, J and clone size are from that table. Of 120,000 to 150,000 clones in the sample, more than 65% are singletons; the top ten hold about 3.9%. This clonotype was sampled from a man in his sixties with acute or convalescent COVID-19. The J gene is TRBJ2-1, the V gene TRBV4-2, with 8 bases lining up with TRBD1. The sequenced sample was peripheral blood. CDR3 residues: CASSQKPQGPRDRSYNEQFF. For the CDR3, the DNA is TGTGCCAGCAGCCAAAAGCCACAGGGACCCCGGGACAGGTCCTACAATGAGCAGTTCTTC.